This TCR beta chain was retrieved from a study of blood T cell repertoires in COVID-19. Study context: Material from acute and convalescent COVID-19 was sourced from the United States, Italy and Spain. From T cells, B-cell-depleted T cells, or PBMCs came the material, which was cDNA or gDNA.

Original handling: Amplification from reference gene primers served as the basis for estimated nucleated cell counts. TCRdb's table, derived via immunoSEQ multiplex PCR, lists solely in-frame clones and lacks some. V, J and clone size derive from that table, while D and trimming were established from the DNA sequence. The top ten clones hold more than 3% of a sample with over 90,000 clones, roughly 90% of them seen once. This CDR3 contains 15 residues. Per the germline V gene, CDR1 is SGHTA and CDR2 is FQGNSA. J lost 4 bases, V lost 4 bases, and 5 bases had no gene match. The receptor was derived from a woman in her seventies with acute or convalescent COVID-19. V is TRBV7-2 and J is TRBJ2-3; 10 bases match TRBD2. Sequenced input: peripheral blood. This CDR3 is CASSSQGTSADTQYF. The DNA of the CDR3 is TGTGCCAGCAGCTCTCAAGGGACTAGCGCAGATACGCAGTATTTT.